This record covers a single T cell receptor (beta chain). What it binds is not known. V shed 4 bases and J shed 6 bases, with 10 bases lying between them. Germline V gene data show CDR1 as SQVTM and CDR2 as ANQGSEA. This CDR3 has 12 residues. The record originates from a study of shared clonotypes between healthy human individuals. Terminally differentiated effector memory CD45RA+ cells were excluded by CCR7 positive selection of CD45RO-negative cells. Study-level findings and limits: Non-shared clonotypes were found to have lower generation probabilities than the clonotypes that were shared by all four of the sorted-subset donors.

Several immunoSEQ 96-well plates shared each subset's DNA, each plate a replicate. The DNA input per sorted-subset replicate PCR was around 200 ng, corresponding to 25,000 to 30,000 T cell genomes. Sequencing was performed with immunoSEQ multiplex PCR; in TCRdb, only in-frame clones are kept and a portion is missing. The sample includes 550,000 to 750,000 clones, around 92% of them seen just once. The source material was naive CD8+ T cells sorted from blood. The receptor was derived from a man aged 25 to 45 in good health. The chain employs TRBV29-1 and TRBJ2-1; D is undetermined. The CDR3 coding sequence is TGCAGCGTTGGGAGTAGCTTCAATGAGCAGTTCTTC. Translating it yields CSVGSSFNEQFF.